This is a list of T cell receptor beta chains from one sample in a study of blood T cell repertoires in COVID-19. The repertoire was sequenced with immunoSEQ multiplex PCR; TCRdb's copy has only in-frame clones and lacks some. The table records 190,000 or so clones, just under 90% of them present only once. Sequenced sample: peripheral blood. The origin of the receptors is a woman aged 18-29 years who had recovered from COVID-19. The CDR3 runs from the conserved cysteine through the conserved F or W. Fields, in order: clone size, V gene, CDR3 length, CDR3 protein. Size values are once, few and many counts, or a class for expanded clones, and some rows have none.

.	TRBV5-1	15	CASSPGTGPNTEAFF
.	TRBV12-3/TRBV12-4	11	CASRGGNRYTF
.	TRBV4-3	15	CASSSRSGRAETQYF
.	TRBV27	15	CASIPTGDSNQPQHF
.	TRBV13	12	CASSLQGKPQHF
.	TRBV24-1	15	CATSKGRYQNEKLFF
once	TRBV7-6	14	CASSLVAGGRELFF
.	TRBV7-8	14	CASSFGLMYTEAFF
.	TRBV4-2	15	CASSQVQDRVYGYTF
.	TRBV7-9	14	CASSLALTDYGYTF
.	TRBV4-1	14	CASSQPQGAYGYTF
.	TRBV11-2	17	CASSLVSFNTLGTEAFF
.	TRBV25-1	14	CASSPRGETGELFF
.	TRBV4-1	13	CASSPFRGETQYF
once	TRBV9	15	CASSVAQIASDTQYF
.	TRBV7-9	13	CASSFDRADTQYF
.	TRBV10-3	15	CAIRGDRGQNQPQHF
.	TRBV9	14	CASSEAATNEKLFF
once	TRBV2	15	CASSTRDRATGELFF
.	TRBV5-4	16	CASSLGLAGTLHEQYF